This T cell receptor (beta chain) originates from a study of vaccination and CD4 T cells after COVID-19. Turning to the study itself: Blood was drawn a median roughly 66 days post second dose, range 14 to 241.

The treatment here: roughly 10-day PBMC culture with coronavirus spike peptide pools or control peptides (ViraFEST assay). Trimming pared 6 bases from V and 3 bases from J, leaving 14 bases between. Germline V gene lookup returns CDR1 MNHNS and CDR2 SASEGT. This CDR3 contains 15 residues. Oncomine TCR Beta short-read sequencing was applied to DNA from cultured CD4+ T cells. From the PCR reads, TCRdb called clonotypes with MiXCR, one entry per CDR3 protein. Among around 18,000 distinct CDR3 sequences listed, 36% were seen once. As regards this clonotype: Its antigen is not known.

The gene calls are TRBV6-1 and TRBJ1-4; weak D call: TRBD1 (6 bases). The receptor was derived from a human donor who received a COVID-19 vaccine. The specimen was CD4+ T cells from blood, cultured in vitro, collected before SARS-CoV-2 vaccination. The CDR3 bases are TGTGCCAGCAGCCTTAACAGGGCGGCTAATGAAAAACTGTTTTTT. It encodes CASSLNRAANEKLFF.